This T cell receptor beta chain derives from a study of blood T cells in healthy people across ages. Germline values: CDR1 DFQATT, CDR2 SNEGSKA (reference sequence). CDR3 size: 18 residues. With 5 bases clipped from V and 1 base from J, the junction kept 11 bases outside the gene matches. Sample-barcoded 5' priming and a J-beta primer mix drove a second PCR of about 6 to 11 cycles. One entry per CDR3 protein results from TCRdb running MiXCR on the 5' RACE reads. Among about 780,000 distinct CDR3 sequences, around 45% were seen once, and the ten largest hold approximately 18%. In its sample, this clonotype was seen a few times.

The receptor was derived from a man of 80 years or more in good health. This chain joins TRBV20-1 and TRBJ2-3; the match to TRBD2 covers 14 bases. Sample: blood. CDR3 nucleotides: TGCAGTGCTCCAAACGGGACTAGCGGGAGCGGGGGCACAGATACGCAGTATTTT. It codes for CSAPNGTSGSGGTDTQYF.